This TCR beta chain was sequenced in a study of T cells after yellow fever vaccination. For the study at large: Fractions containing few cells were prepared with SMART-Seq v4 Ultra Low Input.

Study-wide points: Most primary-vaccination clones recurred post-booster (under 98% CD4, roughly 91% CD8). The secondary response was weaker but peaked faster, day 5 versus 15.

By 5'RACE template switching, TCR cDNA was produced, with a universal primer site and UMIs added in the process. Each CDR3 protein gets one entry after TCRdb re-called the 5' RACE reads with MiXCR. Of 450,000 to 550,000 distinct CDR3 sequences in the sample, over 15% were seen once. Comments on this clonotype: Its specificity is unknown.

The sequencing here drew on PBMCs, taken 15 days after the yellow fever booster vaccination. The TCR comes from a man aged 25 to 40 who received the YFV17D yellow fever vaccine.

CDR3 nucleotide sequence: TGTGCCAGCAGTTACTCGACGAGGGACTCGCAAGAGACCCAGTACTTC. Protein: CASSYSTRDSQETQYF. The rearrangement uses TRBV6-5 and TRBJ2-5, with a possible D match to TRBD2 (6 bases). V was pared by 0 bases and J by 2 bases, with 13 bases between. This CDR3 region has 16 residues. Germline V gene sequence: CDR1 MNHEY, CDR2 SVGAGI.